The following is a TCR beta chain sequence with its context. This clone is a singleton in its sample. No cognate antigen has been identified for it. Per-nucleotide qualities are absent, and no much larger clonotype sits a single base away. V was cut back by 6 bases and J by 0 bases, leaving a gap of 12 bases between them. CDR1 LNHDA and CDR2 SQIVND are derived from the germline V gene (reference sequence). The CDR3 spans 15 residues, from the cysteine through the phenylalanine. Only the CDR3 portion is preserved as DNA: 45 bases, with reading frame beginning at the first base. This entry belongs to a study of blood T cell repertoires in COVID-19 (TCRdb year 2020). For the wider study: Samples covering the acute and convalescent phases of COVID-19 were provided by collaborators in the United States, Italy and Spain. The dataset comprised deeply sampled blood TCRbeta repertoires from subjects exposed to, actively infected with, or recovered from COVID-19. The material from the prospective study consisted of cDNA or gDNA derived from T cells, B-cell-depleted T cells, or PBMCs. Samples came from the ongoing ImmuneRACE study (first 160 participants) plus 1,254 subjects from 6 global collaborators. A freely available public database, intended as a resource for researchers studying the immune response to SARS-CoV-2, is where the repertoires were released. Where HLA class I and class II types were available, the types were taken from metadata supplied by the sample provider, not from assay-based typing. Nearly every sample came with metadata listing a de-identified subject ID, COVID-19 status, age in years and sex. The full study reports these points: The amount of clinical and demographic metadata varied by source and participant and was provided uncurated.

The immunoSEQ Assay, a bias-controlled multiplex PCR, was used to amplify TCRbeta CDR3 regions from genomic DNA. In the source study's methods: Within the assay, amplification of reference gene primers was used to estimate how many nucleated cells each sample contained. To quantify the absolute abundance of each unique TCRbeta CDR3 rearrangement, sequence reads were collapsed and filtered. Productive Simpson clonality was computed per sample as the square root of Simpson's diversity index over productive rearrangements. TCRdb took this table from immuneACCESS and kept in-frame rearrangements with V and J called. Such tables lack part of the clones; where checked against another copy, unresolved V genes explain under half of the gap, and the rest is unexplained. The DNA gave D and trimming, while V, J and clone size come from that table. This sample comprises 200,000 or so clones, 85% to 90% of them detected only once. The top ten constitute about 0.81% of the sample.

Whole blood was collected in K2EDTA tubes by collaborating institutions according to the institutions' own protocols. For TCRbeta analysis, collaborator samples were shipped as frozen whole blood, as isolated PBMCs, or as DNA extracted from either sample type. The material sequenced was peripheral blood. This TCR was sampled from a woman aged 70 to 79 with acute or convalescent COVID-19. The chain couples TRBV19 to TRBJ1-3, with TRBD1 perhaps the D gene, on 6 matching bases. The CDR3 loop reads CASRKQGYSGNTIYF. The bases are TGTGCCAGTAGGAAACAGGGATACTCTGGAAACACCATATATTTT.